The 26 T cell receptor beta chains below were found in one sample sequenced in a study of radiation and T cells in renal cell carcinoma. Generated by immunoSEQ multiplex PCR, the TCRdb table keeps only in-frame clones and is missing some. The sample consists of about 90,000 clones, about 85% of them appearing once. Time point noted: blood 4 weeks post-SBRT, at nephrectomy. The treatment: 15 Gy SBRT to primary tumor, nephrectomy 4 weeks later. The starting material was blood, obtained from a patient whose treatment included radiotherapy and nephrectomy. These TCRs come from a man in his forties or fifties with renal cell carcinoma.

This sequence joins TRBV5-4 and TRBJ1-4, with D perhaps matching TRBD1 (6 bases). V was clipped by 4 bases and J by 3 bases, with 19 bases between them. CDR3 length: 17 amino acids. The germline V gene has CDR1 SGHNT and CDR2 YYREEE (reference sequence). CDR3 sequence: CASSRYGEGGANEKLFF. CDR3 bases: TGTGCCAGCAGCAGATACGGCGAAGGGGGAGCTAATGAAAAACTGTTTTTT. Using reference TRBV5-4 and TRBJ1-4 for the parts outside the CDR3, the full variable domain is ETGVTQSPTHLIKTRGQQVTLRCSSQSGHNTVSWYQQALGQGPQFIFQYYREEENGRGNFPPRFSGLQFPNYSSELNVNALELDDSALYLCASSRYGEGGANEKLFFGSGTQLSVL.

This clone came up a few times. The J gene is TRBJ1-1, the V gene TRBV4-3; D gene ambiguous. The V end lost 4 bases, the J end lost 8 bases, and 14 bases lay between the germline ends. CDR1 is LGHNA, CDR2 YSLEER, per germline. CDR3 length: 13 residues. The DNA of the CDR3 is TGCGCCAGCAGCCCTGGGGTTTATGGGGAAGCTTTCTTT. Residues: CASSPGVYGEAFF.

This clone showed up just once. This chain uses TRBV5-5 with TRBJ1-3; 8 nucleotides match TRBD1. CDR3 length: 14 amino acids. V lost 3 bases to trimming and J lost 8 bases; unmatched junction nucleotides: 7. The germline V gene has CDR1 SGHKS and CDR2 YYEKEE (reference sequence). The CDR3 region is CASSWSTGADTIYF. As DNA, the CDR3 is TGTGCCAGCAGCTGGTCGACAGGGGCGGACACCATATATTTT.

This chain uses TRBV7-2 with TRBJ2-4; 13 nucleotides align to TRBD2. The germline V gene encodes CDR1 SGHTA and CDR2 FQGNSA. This CDR3 is 19 amino acids long. V lost 5 bases and J lost 3; bases outside the gene matches: 13. DNA of the CDR3: TGTGCCAGCAGCCCGGAGGTACTAGCGGGAGGGTTGGTCAAAAACATTCAGTACTTC. This translates into CASSPEVLAGGLVKNIQYF.

This chain links TRBV6-1 with TRBJ1-3; D gene uncertain. CDR1 is MNHNS, CDR2 SASEGT, per germline. The V end was cut by 4 bases, the J end by 3 bases, with 4 bases between. This CDR3 spans 12 amino acids. The CDR3 DNA reads TGTGCCAGCAGTGTTCTTGGAAACACCATATATTTT. It encodes CASSVLGNTIYF.

The rearrangement links TRBV12-5 to TRBJ2-6; D not resolved. V lost 6 bases, J lost 0 bases, and 15 bases lay in between. From germline, CDR1 is LGHNT and CDR2 FRNRAP. The CDR3 loop spans 17 amino acids. CDR3 in amino acids: CASGTLLPSSGANVLTF. As DNA, the CDR3 is TGTGCTAGTGGAACTCTCTTGCCCAGCTCTGGGGCCAACGTCCTGACTTTC.

The chain has TRBV4-2 and TRBJ2-5, with 13 bases matching TRBD2. The ends lost 3 bases at V and 5 bases at J; junction bases unmatched: 3. The CDR3 spans 15 residues. Looked up from germline, CDR1 is LGHNA and CDR2 is YNFKEQ. CDR3 coding DNA: TGTGCCAGCAGCCAGGAGACTAGCGGGGGGGAGACCCAGTACTTC. Translating gives CASSQETSGGETQYF.

This clone has a single count. The chain employs TRBV18 and TRBJ1-6; D is undetermined. The CDR3 loop spans 14 amino acids. Looked up from germline, CDR1 is KGHSH and CDR2 is LQKENI. Trimming pared 1 base from V and 7 bases from J, leaving 8 bases between. This CDR3 reads CASSPQGGNSPLHF. CDR3 coding DNA: TGTGCCAGCTCACCACAGGGTGGGAATTCACCCCTCCACTTT.

The chain employs TRBV11-2 and TRBJ1-2, with D perhaps TRBD1 (5 bases). Germline CDR1 and CDR2: SGHAT and FQNNGV. CDR3 size: 16 residues. V lost 0 bases to trimming and J lost 5 bases, with 16 bases between them. CDR3: CASSLDPSQARYGYTF. DNA for the CDR3: TGTGCCAGCAGCTTAGACCCGTCACAGGCCCGTTATGGCTACACCTTC.

The chain couples TRBV7-8 to TRBJ2-7; 8 bases fit TRBD1. V trimming: 4 bases; J trimming: 5 bases; junction bases outside the gene matches: 4. This CDR3 has 13 amino acids. Germline V gives CDR1 SGHVS, CDR2 FQNEAQ. The CDR3 reads CASSSDRAHEQYF. CDR3 nucleotide sequence: TGTGCCAGCAGCTCGGACAGGGCACACGAGCAGTACTTC.

V gene TRBV4-1 combines with J gene TRBJ1-1; 9 bases align to TRBD1. Trimming cost V 6 bases and J 11 bases; bases outside gene matches: 7. This CDR3 has 12 amino acids. Per germline, CDR1 MGHRA and CDR2 YSYEKL. The chain's CDR3 is CASRKPGQGAFF. The CDR3 DNA reads TGCGCCAGCAGGAAACCGGGACAGGGTGCTTTCTTT.

V is TRBV11-2 and J is TRBJ2-5; D gene uncertain. Germline V gives CDR1 SGHAT, CDR2 FQNNGV. Trimming stripped 3 bases from V and 3 bases from J, with 5 bases between. The CDR3 is 12 residues long. CDR3 in DNA: TGTGCCAGCAGCTTCGAAAAAGAGACCCAGTACTTC. Its protein product is CASSFEKETQYF.

This rearrangement joins TRBV10-3 to TRBJ2-7; D may be TRBD1 or TRBD2 (5 bases each). This CDR3 has 13 amino acids. V was cut by 11 bases and J by 2 bases, with 16 bases left in between. Germline CDR1 reads ENHRY; CDR2 reads SYGVKD. The CDR3 nucleotides are TGTGCCGCCCAGTCGGGACCAACCTACGAGCAGTACTTC. Its translation: CAAQSGPTYEQYF.

The chain is built from TRBV5-1 and TRBJ1-4; D remains ambiguous. V was cut by 2 bases and J by 7 bases, with 12 bases left in between. CDR1 and CDR2 from the germline V gene are SGHRS and YFSETQ. This CDR3 has 14 residues. DNA for the CDR3: TGCGCCAGCAGCTTCGGCAGCCCGGGTGAAAAACTGTTTTTT. Its translation is CASSFGSPGEKLFF.

The V gene is TRBV18, the J gene TRBJ1-1; D is perhaps TRBD1 (5 bases). Germline CDR1 is KGHSH and CDR2 is LQKENI. V was cut by 1 base and J by 5 bases, with 17 bases left in between. The CDR3 spans 16 residues. The CDR3 sequence is CASSPRFGGRETEAFF. The CDR3 DNA sequence: TGTGCCAGCTCACCACGATTTGGGGGGAGGGAGACTGAAGCTTTCTTT.

The CDR3 bases are TGTGCCACCAGCAGTGTTATGGGTAACTACGAGCAGTACTTC. Protein product: CATSSVMGNYEQYF. This chain uses TRBV15 with TRBJ2-7; D gene uncertain. The CDR3 spans 14 residues. CDR1 and CDR2 from the germline V gene are LNHNV and YYDKDF (reference sequence). The germline V and J ends were trimmed by 3 bases and 3 bases, with 12 bases remaining between them.

The rearrangement joins TRBV2 to TRBJ1-1; 7 bases fit TRBD1. Germline V lookup: CDR1 SNHLY, CDR2 FYNNEI. The CDR3 length is 14 residues. J gave up 3 bases and V 6 bases, and 7 bases lay outside the gene matches. CDR3 coding DNA: TGTGCCAGCAGCCTGACAGGGTCGGACACTGAAGCTTTCTTT. Residues: CASSLTGSDTEAFF.

The chain couples TRBV19 to TRBJ1-2, with 8 bases matching TRBD1. The J segment lost 8 bases and the V segment lost 4 bases, leaving 12 bases of the junction unmatched. Germline values: CDR1 LNHDA, CDR2 SQIVND (reference sequence). The CDR3 loop spans 15 amino acids. CDR3 in DNA: TGTGCCAGTAGTACCGCCGAGGCCAGGGGGCTAGGCTACACCTTC. As protein: CASSTAEARGLGYTF.

This clone was seen only a few times. The CDR3 DNA sequence: TGTGCCAGCAGTCTAGACGACTTCTCCTACAATGAGCAGTTCTTC. Translated, it gives CASSLDDFSYNEQFF. The chain is built from TRBV7-9 and TRBJ2-1; D unresolved. CDR1 is SEHNR, CDR2 FQNEAQ, per germline (reference sequence). The CDR3 covers 15 residues. V was pared by 6 bases and J by 0 bases, with 12 bases between.

This clone is a singleton in its sample. The rearrangement joins TRBV4-1 to TRBJ2-7; no clear D gene. Germline V gene sequence: CDR1 MGHRA, CDR2 YSYEKL. The CDR3 is 12 residues long. V shed 4 bases and J shed 6 bases, with 10 bases lying between them. CDR3 DNA sequence: TGCGCCAGCAGCCTTCGCTGGGGCGAGCAGTACTTC. It yields the protein CASSLRWGEQYF.

This chain links TRBV28 with TRBJ1-5; D not certain. V shed 3 bases and J shed 4 bases, with 13 bases lying between them. The CDR3 loop spans 15 amino acids. In germline, CDR1 is MDHEN, CDR2 SYDVKM. The CDR3 spells CASSFLLGSNQPQHF. The CDR3 region has the DNA TGTGCCAGCAGTTTTCTGTTAGGGTCTAATCAGCCCCAGCATTTT.

The chain employs TRBV5-5 and TRBJ2-5; D remains ambiguous. Germline lookup yields CDR1 SGHKS and CDR2 YYEKEE (reference sequence). The CDR3 has 15 amino acids. Deletions cut 1 base from V and 7 bases from J, with 17 bases between. The CDR3 region is CASSLFRSRISTQYF. CDR3 bases: TGTGCCAGCAGCTTGTTCAGATCCCGGATTTCGACCCAGTACTTC.

The genes are TRBV7-2 and TRBJ1-4, with a weak D call TRBD1 (5 bases). Germline V gene sequence: CDR1 SGHTA, CDR2 FQGNSA. The CDR3 loop spans 13 amino acids. The V end lost 7 bases, the J end lost 5 bases, and 11 bases lay between the germline ends. CDR3: CASTRQPNEKLFF. In nucleotides, the CDR3 is TGTGCCAGCACCCGACAGCCGAATGAAAAACTGTTTTTT.

The chain carries TRBV4-1 and TRBJ1-6; D is perhaps TRBD1 (5 bases). The CDR3 contains 16 residues. The V gene lost 1 base and the J gene lost 10 bases, with 17 bases spanning the gap. Germline-derived CDR1 and CDR2 are MGHRA and YSYEKL. The CDR3, as DNA: TGCGCCAGCAGCCAAGTCACCGTGGGGGTTCGATCACCCCTCCACTTT. It translates to CASSQVTVGVRSPLHF.

This chain connects TRBV7-2 to TRBJ2-7; maybe TRBD2 (6 bases). V was trimmed by 5 bases and J by 0 bases, leaving 11 bases between them. The germline gives CDR1 SGHTA, CDR2 FQGNSA. The CDR3 length is 14 residues. CDR3 in amino acids: CASSSGPSSYEQYF. CDR3 DNA: TGTGCCAGCAGCAGCGGGCCCAGCTCCTACGAGCAGTACTTC.

The J gene is TRBJ2-5, the V gene TRBV5-4; D may correspond to TRBD1 or TRBD2 (5 bases each). CDR3 length equals 16 residues. Germline assignment: CDR1 SGHNT and CDR2 YYREEE (reference sequence). V lost 4 bases to trimming and J lost 1 base, with 17 bases between them. The CDR3 bases are TGTGCCAGCAGCCCCCCGGGACGCTCGGTCCAAGAGACCCAGTACTTC. Translation: CASSPPGRSVQETQYF. The entire variable domain, with the rest obtained from reference TRBV5-4 and TRBJ2-5, is as follows: ETGVTQSPTHLIKTRGQQVTLRCSSQSGHNTVSWYQQALGQGPQFIFQYYREEENGRGNFPPRFSGLQFPNYSSELNVNALELDDSALYLCASSPPGRSVQETQYFGPGTRLLVL.